The T cell receptor beta chain described here comes from a study of identical twins. Regarding the study as a whole: Analyses based on zero insertions could be partly confounded by invariant MAIT and iNKT cells. For out-of-frame alpha sequences shared by twins, low generation probability was in excess. Cross-sectional statistics underpinned the conclusions; the same donors were not followed.

This CDR3 has 16 amino acids. The germline CDR1 and CDR2 sequences are LNHNV and YYDKDF (reference sequence). Trimming removed 2 bases from V and 7 bases from J; junction bases left unmatched: 6. On this clonotype itself: As yet, its antigen is unknown.

Template switching added a universal primer site; cDNA carried unique molecular identifiers. TCRdb called the 5' RACE reads again in MiXCR, with one record for every CDR3 protein. The table lists around 1.7 million distinct CDR3 sequences, more than 30% of them singletons, with approximately 0.29% in the top ten. The sample comprised cord blood. This clonotype was sampled from a newborn girl in good health. The V and J genes are TRBV15 and TRBJ2-1, with 12 bases fitting TRBD1. DNA of the CDR3: TGTGCCACCAGCAGAAAAGCGGGACAGGGGGCGAATGAGCAGTTCTTC. Residues: CATSRKAGQGANEQFF.